This T cell receptor beta chain was identified during a study of blood T cells in healthy people across ages. Trimming took off 6 bases at V and 6 bases at J, with 20 bases between the two ends. Germline-derived CDR1 and CDR2 are DFQATT and SNEGSKA (reference sequence). The CDR3 totals 14 residues. The second PCR ran about 6 to 12 cycles with a sample-barcoded 5' primer and J-beta primers. Each of the samples gave a minimum of 3 million paired-end reads that contained CDR3. One entry per CDR3 protein results from TCRdb running MiXCR on the 5' RACE reads. The sample lists over 1,300,000 distinct CDR3 sequences, 59% occurring once. Only one count was recorded for this clonotype. Its antigen is not identified. Study results and caveats: Roughly linear declines in TCR beta diversity per million T cells occurred with age.

The receptor's source is a young man in good health. The chain couples TRBV20-1 to TRBJ1-2; tentative D call: TRBD1 (5 bases). Sequenced sample: blood. The CDR3 region has the DNA TGCAGTGCCCGCAGCGGGACGGCGGCGGATGGCTACACCTTC. This translates into CSARSGTAADGYTF.